This TCR beta chain was captured in a study of glioma-infiltrating T cells after dendritic cell vaccination. Study as a whole: The vaccine used monocyte-derived dendritic cells pulsed overnight with autologous tumor lysate.

Profiling relied on immunoSEQ multiplex PCR, and the TCRdb table lists in-frame clones only, not all of them. The sample shows about 96,000 clones, about four fifths of them seen only once. This clone was observed at least ten times. The CDR3 has 13 amino acids. The V segment lost 9 bases and the J segment 1 base; nucleotides outside the gene matches: 5. CDR1 MNHNY and CDR2 SVGAGI come from the germline V gene (reference sequence). The TCR was taken from a human donor with glioblastoma. The material sequenced was blood, taken before dendritic cell vaccination. The chain carries TRBV6-6 and TRBJ1-2; TRBD1 matches at 7 bases. The CDR3 loop reads CASVRGLNYGYTF. The CDR3 DNA reads as TGTGCCAGTGTGAGGGGGCTTAACTATGGCTACACCTTC.